Here is one TCR beta chain with its context. Its recognized antigen is unknown. A much larger clone sits a single nucleotide away, making a read error possible. Including cysteine and phenylalanine, the CDR3 has 12 amino acids. Only CDR3 DNA is held: 36 bases, read in frame from base 1. The donors were roughly 38 Caucasian individuals from Russia, aged roughly 6 to 100 years, who were systemically healthy. Ten milliliters of peripheral blood were drawn from each donor into EDTA-treated Vacutainer tubes. Ficoll-Paque density-gradient centrifugation was used to isolate PBMCs, with at least 6.5 million per sample. Trizol reagent was used to extract total RNA from PBMCs, with at least 6 micrograms per sample. The percentages of naive CD45RAhigh/CD27high T cells were determined by flow cytometry on a PBMC aliquot from every donor. This sample was taken from a study of blood T cells in healthy people across ages (dated by TCRdb to the mid-2010s). Study-level background: Template switching captured roughly one uniquely barcoded TCR beta cDNA molecule per two T cells in model experiments. Two additional independent replicas of 1 million unique cDNA reads from the same blood draw were analyzed for two donors (one aged 18 to 29 and one aged 80 or older). Four age groups were formed from the donors: young (average about 17 years), middle-aged (approximately 39), aged (approximately 60) and long-lived (roughly 88). The study measured age-related changes in TCR beta repertoire diversity using deep sequencing normalized with unique cDNA molecular identifiers. Donors of different ages were randomly distributed across sequencing lanes to avoid experimental bias.

What the study reported, not specific to this receptor: There was a strong correlation between observed TCR beta diversity and the percentage of naive T cells measured by flow cytometry. Because donor CMV infection status was unknown, age-related changes in expanded clonotypes were potentially confounded. Since profiling was done on bulk unsorted PBMCs, naive and antigen-experienced compartments could not be conclusively compared. Compared with the aged group, the long-lived group had more naive CD4+ T cells, fewer expanded clones and increased TCR diversity, suggesting age selection. Estimates of total diversity based on one million sequenced T cells were regarded as lower bounds and as underestimates. Observed TCR beta diversity per million T cells fell roughly linearly with age, and a significant reduction was already apparent by age about 43.

The library was prepared using 5' RACE. Sequencing took place on an Illumina HiSeq 2500. A second PCR of about 6 to 11 cycles was performed with a sample-barcoded 5' primer and a J-beta primer mix. Each TCR beta cDNA molecule received a unique molecular identifier from a template-switch 5' adaptor carrying 12 random nucleotides. Each sample yielded at least 2.5 million CDR3-containing paired-end reads. The Mint cDNA synthesis kit, primed by a TRBC-specific oligonucleotide, was used to synthesize first-strand cDNA from all RNA. Following uracil-DNA glycosylase treatment, all cDNA underwent a first 18-cycle PCR with the universal primers M1SS and BC2_uni_R. The original pipeline was this. Normalization of each sample was performed by random selection of 1 million high-quality reads, each carrying a distinct molecular identifier. Reads sharing molecular identifiers were discarded rather than binned into consensus sequences. MiTCR, run with a Q25 quality threshold and the strictest error-elimination algorithm, handled CDR3 identification, clonotype clustering and error correction. A nonparametric unseen species model with Euler transformation was used to estimate a lower bound on total TCR beta diversity. TCRdb reprocessing: public reads trimmed at Q25 with fastp, clones called with MiXCR, in-frame beta chains kept. CDR3 protein sequences are deduplicated, and each keeps its most common genes and DNA. The V and J calls were not made by the authors but by TCRdb's processing. The sample profile shows hundreds of thousands of distinct CDR3 sequences; under 35% of them were found once. The ten largest clones capture approximately 15% of the sample.

This clonotype was obtained from a woman older than 75 in good health. The sequenced material came from blood. The V and J segments used are TRBV12-3 or TRBV12-4 and TRBJ1-2; there is no confident call for the D gene. The DNA is TGTACCAGCAGCCCTGGGGACTATGGCTACACCTTC. Translation gives CTSSPGDYGYTF.